The 21 T cell receptor beta chains in this list originate from one sample, sequenced in a study of Graves' ophthalmopathy and Graves' hyperthyroidism. Beta-chain TCR CDR3 regions were amplified from RNA transcripts. First-round RT-PCR with HTBI primers preceded a second-round multiplex PCR. In TCRdb, the multiplex PCR reads were re-called with MiXCR into one record per CDR3 protein. Among 680,000 or so distinct CDR3 sequences listed, approximately 21% were seen once. Sequencing was performed on peripheral blood. The receptors were gathered from a woman younger than 35 with stable Graves' hyperthyroidism. Some clones in this sample may be carry-over from other donors' samples.

This clonotype showed up many times. The chain is built from TRBV20-1 and TRBJ1-1; the D gene is possibly TRBD1 (5 bases). The CDR3 sequence is 16 residues long. The germline V gene encodes CDR1 DFQATT and CDR2 SNEGSKA (reference sequence). The V end was cut by 2 bases, the J end by 1 base, with 17 bases between. The CDR3 loop is CSARRNPGLSNTEAFF. CDR3 coding DNA: TGCAGTGCTAGACGTAATCCGGGACTCTCGAACACTGAAGCTTTCTTT.

This clonotype occurred a few times. The chain recombines TRBV19 with TRBJ2-4; a weak D match, TRBD1 (6 bases). Germline CDR1 and CDR2: LNHDA and SQIVND (reference sequence). Trimming stripped 5 bases from V and 0 bases from J, with 11 bases between. The CDR3 runs to 15 residues. The CDR3 sequence is CASSDRLLAKNIQYF. The CDR3 DNA reads TGTGCCAGTAGTGACAGGCTCTTAGCCAAAAACATTCAGTACTTC.

The chain recombines TRBV7-2 with TRBJ2-7; no firm D call. The CDR3 is made up of 13 amino acids. The V end lost 3 bases, the J end lost 0 bases, and 6 bases lay between the germline ends. CDR1 is SGHTA, CDR2 FQGNSA, per germline. CDR3 region: CASSLIRSYEQYF. The CDR3 nucleotides read TGTGCCAGCAGCTTGATACGCTCCTACGAGCAGTACTTC.

This chain joins TRBV20-1 and TRBJ2-2; 11 bases agree with TRBD2. Germline values: CDR1 DFQATT, CDR2 SNEGSKA (reference sequence). CDR3 length: 20 amino acids. V was clipped by 6 bases and J by 0 bases; unmatched bases: 18. The CDR3 sequence is CSAEVGAGTSGTANTGELFF. CDR3 sequence (DNA): TGCAGTGCGGAGGTCGGCGCAGGGACTAGCGGAACGGCGAACACCGGGGAGCTGTTTTTT.

This clonotype came up many times. This chain connects TRBV2 to TRBJ1-1, with 9 bases identical to TRBD1. The J segment lost 0 bases and the V segment lost 6 bases, leaving 5 bases of the junction unmatched. This CDR3 comprises 15 residues. Germline V gives CDR1 SNHLY, CDR2 FYNNEI. In DNA form, the CDR3 reads TGTGCCAGCAGGACAGGGGGTTCCATGAACACTGAAGCTTTCTTT. It yields the protein CASRTGGSMNTEAFF.

This clonotype was seen many times. This rearrangement joins TRBV7-9 to TRBJ2-7; D assignment may be TRBD1 or TRBD2 (5 bases each). Per the germline V gene, CDR1 is SEHNR and CDR2 is FQNEAQ (reference sequence). With 0 bases removed from V and 3 bases from J, the gap between germline ends came to 15 bases. The CDR3 totals 16 residues. CDR3 residues: CASSLAQRGPHYEQYF. CDR3 DNA: TGTGCCAGCAGCTTAGCCCAAAGGGGACCGCACTACGAGCAGTACTTC.

This clonotype came up many times. The rearrangement uses TRBV10-2 and TRBJ1-6; D unresolved. The V end was cut by 3 bases, the J end by 8 bases, with 14 bases between. The germline gives CDR1 WSHSY, CDR2 SAAADI. The CDR3 runs 15 residues. The DNA of the CDR3 is TGCGCCAGCAGTGAAATCGGGAGAGTCGATTCACCCCTCCACTTT. It is translated as CASSEIGRVDSPLHF.

V and J are TRBV11-2 and TRBJ1-5; 9 positions match TRBD1. The CDR3 contains 16 residues. V trimming: 1 base; J trimming: 5 bases; junction bases outside the gene matches: 6. Germline loops: CDR1 SGHAT, CDR2 FQNNGV. The chain's CDR3 is CASSLGGTGSYQPQHF. In nucleotides, the CDR3 is TGTGCCAGCAGCTTAGGCGGGACAGGGTCTTATCAGCCCCAGCATTTT.

Ten or more counts support this clonotype. The chain combines TRBV20-1 with TRBJ2-7; TRBD1 or TRBD2 may be the D gene (5 bases each). The CDR3 length is 11 residues. CDR1 is DFQATT, CDR2 SNEGSKA, per germline (reference sequence). Trimming pared 8 bases from V and 1 base from J, leaving 9 bases between. The CDR3 loop is CSSGPSYEQYF. CDR3 nucleotide sequence: TGCAGTTCGGGACCGTCCTACGAGCAGTACTTC.

There are many counts of this clonotype. The chain combines TRBV29-1 with TRBJ2-5; 9 bases map to TRBD1. Germline V gives CDR1 SQVTM, CDR2 ANQGSEA. The CDR3 is 12 amino acids. The CDR3 is CTAQGARETQYF. DNA for the CDR3: TGCACCGCACAGGGGGCCCGAGAGACCCAGTACTTC.

The genes are TRBV15 and TRBJ2-7; 9 bases line up with TRBD1. This CDR3 comprises 14 residues. CDR1 is LNHNV and CDR2 is YYDKDF in the germline V gene (reference sequence). The V and J ends lost 8 bases and 0 bases, in that order; junction bases with no gene match: 5. CDR3 region: CATADRGVSYEQYF. The CDR3 DNA sequence: TGTGCCACCGCGGACAGGGGCGTCTCCTACGAGCAGTACTTC.

In its sample, this clonotype was seen a few times. The chain is built from TRBV28 and TRBJ2-2; 10 bases match TRBD2. After removal of 6 bases from V and 6 bases from J, the junction contained 4 bases not matched to a gene. The CDR3 has 14 residues. CDR1 and CDR2 from the germline V gene are MDHEN and SYDVKM. The CDR3 region has the DNA TGTGCCAGCAGGAAGCGGGGGGGCGCCGGGGAGCTGTTTTTT. Translating it yields CASRKRGGAGELFF. The full variable domain, with the rest looked up from reference TRBV28 and TRBJ2-2, is DVKVTQSSRYLVKRTGEKVFLECVQDMDHENMFWYRQDPGLGLRLIYFSYDVKMKEKGDIPEGYSVSREKKERFSLILESASTNQTSMYLCASRKRGGAGELFFGEGSRLTVL.

In its sample, this clonotype was seen many times. V and J are TRBV5-1 and TRBJ1-2; possibly TRBD1 for D (6 bases). The CDR3 sequence is 15 residues long. Germline V gives CDR1 SGHRS, CDR2 YFSETQ. The V end lost 4 bases, the J end lost 6 bases, and 19 bases lay between the germline ends. CDR3 DNA: TGCGCCAGCAGCGACCCCGACAGGACTAGAGATGGCTACACCTTC. Protein product: CASSDPDRTRDGYTF. The whole variable domain, remainder taken from reference TRBV5-1 and TRBJ1-2, is KAGVTQTPRYLIKTRGQQVTLSCSPISGHRSVSWYQQTPGQGLQFLFEYFSETQRNKGNFPGRFSGRQFSNSRSEMNVSTLELGDSALYLCASSDPDRTRDGYTFGSGTRLTVV.

Ten or more counts support this clonotype. The chain carries TRBV6-1 and TRBJ2-7; D is tentatively TRBD1 or TRBD2 (5 bases each). V was clipped by 1 base and J by 2 bases, with 18 bases between them. The CDR3 runs to 17 residues. Germline V gene sequence: CDR1 MNHNS, CDR2 SASEGT. Written as DNA, the CDR3 is TGTGCCAGCAGTGAAGGTTCCGGGACCGAAACCCCCTACGAGCAGTACTTC. Translated: CASSEGSGTETPYEQYF.

This clonotype was detected only a few times. This chain joins TRBV11-2 and TRBJ2-7; D not resolved. Trimming shortened V by 5 bases and J by 4 bases, and 6 bases separated the two germline ends. CDR3 size: 11 residues. Germline V CDR1 and CDR2: SGHAT, FQNNGV. The CDR3 reads CASSVMYEQYF. CDR3 DNA sequence: TGTGCCAGCAGCGTAATGTACGAGCAGTACTTC. Drawing the rest from reference TRBV11-2 and TRBJ2-7, the complete variable domain is EAGVAQSPRYKIIEKRQSVAFWCNPISGHATLYWYQQILGQGPKLLIQFQNNGVVDDSQLPKDRFSAERLKGVDSTLKIQPAKLEDSAVYLCASSVMYEQYFGPGTRLTVT.

This clonotype was seen only once. The chain employs TRBV6-2 or TRBV6-3 and TRBJ2-5, with 12 bases lining up with TRBD2. V dropped 6 bases and J dropped 5; count of bases not matched to a gene: 10. Germline V gene data show CDR1 as MNHEY and CDR2 as SVGEGT. The CDR3 length is 16 residues. The CDR3 spells CASSMTTSGSLETQYF. In nucleotides, the CDR3 is TGTGCCAGCAGCATGACGACTAGCGGGAGTCTTGAGACCCAGTACTTC.

The sample holds many counts of this clonotype. This rearrangement joins TRBV27 to TRBJ1-6; a possible D gene is TRBD1 (6 bases). The V end was cut by 6 bases, the J end by 6 bases, with 15 bases between. There are 15 residues in the CDR3. The germline CDR1 and CDR2 sequences are MNHEY and SMNVEV (reference sequence). The DNA for the CDR3 is TGTGCCAGCAGCCTCCGGGGGCCGCTTAATTCACCCCTCCACTTT. Translating gives CASSLRGPLNSPLHF.

This clonotype was detected many times. The chain has TRBV20-1 and TRBJ1-2, with 9 nucleotides matching TRBD1. Germline CDR1 DFQATT, CDR2 SNEGSKA (reference sequence). CDR3 length: 12 residues. With 6 bases clipped from V and 8 bases from J, the junction kept 7 bases outside the gene matches. In DNA form, the CDR3 reads TGCAGTGCGCGGACAGGGGAGGTCGGCTACACCTTC. Translating it yields CSARTGEVGYTF.

This clonotype was recorded many times. The chain links TRBV10-3 to TRBJ1-6; D not certain. Germline V gives CDR1 ENHRY, CDR2 SYGVKD. This CDR3 is built from 16 residues. The germline V and J ends were trimmed by 3 bases and 9 bases, with 18 bases remaining between them. DNA for the CDR3: TGTGCCATCAGTGATAGAGCCAGTCGGTCCGCTTCACCCCTCCACTTT. It specifies CAISDRASRSASPLHF.

The sample holds many counts of this clonotype. CDR3 in amino acids: CASRLGVRSNQPQHF. DNA of the CDR3: TGTGCCAGCAGATTAGGGGTGCGGAGCAATCAGCCCCAGCATTTT. The chain has TRBV6-5 and TRBJ1-5; maybe TRBD1 (5 bases). Deletions cut 6 bases from V and 1 base from J, with 13 bases between. The germline CDR1 and CDR2 sequences are MNHEY and SVGAGI. CDR3 length: 15 residues.

This rearrangement joins TRBV11-2 to TRBJ1-1, with D unclear. Germline CDR1 SGHAT, CDR2 FQNNGV. V was trimmed by 5 bases and J by 0 bases, leaving 16 bases between them. The CDR3 runs 16 residues. The CDR3 spells CASSPSPGRMNTEAFF. DNA for the CDR3: TGTGCCAGCAGCCCATCCCCCGGACGGATGAACACTGAAGCTTTCTTT.